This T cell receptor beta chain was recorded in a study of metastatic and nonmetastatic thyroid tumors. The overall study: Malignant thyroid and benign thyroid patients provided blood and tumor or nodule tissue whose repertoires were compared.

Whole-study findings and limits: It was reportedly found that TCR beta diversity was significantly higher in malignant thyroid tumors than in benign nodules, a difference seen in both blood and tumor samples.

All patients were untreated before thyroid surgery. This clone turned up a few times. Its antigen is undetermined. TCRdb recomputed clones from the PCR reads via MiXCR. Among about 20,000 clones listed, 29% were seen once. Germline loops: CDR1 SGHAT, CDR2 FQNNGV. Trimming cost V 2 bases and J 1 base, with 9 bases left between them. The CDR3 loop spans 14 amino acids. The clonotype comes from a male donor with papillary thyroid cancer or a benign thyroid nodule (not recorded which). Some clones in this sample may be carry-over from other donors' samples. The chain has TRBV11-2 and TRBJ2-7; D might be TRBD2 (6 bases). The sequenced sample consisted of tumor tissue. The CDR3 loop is CASSLTLASYEQYF. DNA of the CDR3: TGTGCCAGCAGCTTAACACTAGCTTCCTACGAGCAGTACTTC.